This TCR beta chain was captured by sequencing in a study of vaccination effects on CD4 cells after COVID-19. Concerning this clone: The target antigen is unknown.

Sequencing was preceded by expansion of antigen-specific CD4+ T cells with viral peptide pools in the ViraFEST assay. Researchers isolated CD4+ T cells once 9 to 11 days of culture had elapsed. Every participant took two doses of the BNT162b2 or mRNA-1273 vaccine. Cells had half their medium changed to IL-2 medium on days 3 and 7. Profiling relied on immunoSEQ multiplex PCR, and the TCRdb table lists in-frame clones only, not all of them. The sample contains approximately 74,000 clones, over 70% of which appear only once. The receptor's source is a human donor who received a COVID-19 vaccine. The material sequenced was CD4+ T cells from PBMCs cultured with HCoV-OC43 spike peptides, taken after COVID-19 vaccination. The subset denotes: HCoV-OC43 spike overlapping peptide pool stimulation.

Here the CDR3 DNA reads TGTGCCAGCAGTGCTGACAGGGGGAGCCGTGGCTACACCTTC. This encodes CASSADRGSRGYTF. V and J are TRBV6-4 and TRBJ1-2, with 9 bases that match TRBD1. This CDR3 has 14 amino acids. Germline CDR1 is MRHNA and CDR2 is SNTAGT. Trimming at V came to 4 bases and at J to 7 bases, leaving 7 bases not matched to a gene.